The rows below give T cell receptor beta chains drawn from one sample of a study of vaccination effects on CD4 cells after COVID-19. The antigens these receptors bind are not known. Sequencing was performed with immunoSEQ multiplex PCR; in TCRdb, only in-frame clones are kept and a portion is missing. The sample holds about 40,000 clones, about 70% seen once. The sample consisted of CD4+ T cells from PBMCs cultured without peptide, taken after COVID-19 vaccination. The source is a human donor who received a COVID-19 vaccine. Each CDR3 is given with its conserved first and last residue. Each record gives: D gene, clone size, V gene, J gene, CDR3 DNA, CDR3 protein. A D gene is named only where the DNA matches it firmly. Clone sizes are given selectively: once, few, many, or a class where the clone is expanded.

>TRBD1|-|TRBV18|TRBJ1-2
TGTGCCAGCTCACCGACAGGGGGCTTTAACTATGGCTACACCTTC
CASSPTGGFNYGYTF
>-|-|TRBV5-6|TRBJ2-1
TGTGCCAGCAGCTTGTTCGAGGGGTGGTCGGTCTTC
CASSLFEGWSVF
>-|-|TRBV10-3|TRBJ2-7
TGTGCCATCAGTGTCTTAGGGACACAGAGCTCCTACGAGCAGTACTTC
CAISVLGTQSSYEQYF
>-|-|TRBV5-1|TRBJ2-3
TGCGCCAGCAGCTTTAGATGGATGGGAACAGATACGCAGTATTTT
CASSFRWMGTDTQYF
>-|few|TRBV29-1|TRBJ2-2
TGCAGCGTTGGTTCCGGAACCGGGGAGCTGTTTTTT
CSVGSGTGELFF
>-|few|TRBV3-1/TRBV3-2|TRBJ2-2
TGTGCCAGCAGCCAAGGTTCCGGGGAGCTGTTTTTT
CASSQGSGELFF
>TRBD2|-|TRBV5-4|TRBJ2-1
TGTGCCAGCAGCTTGGGCGGGGGGGCCGCTGAGCAGTTCTTC
CASSLGGGAAEQFF
>-|once|TRBV2|TRBJ2-7
TGTGCCAGCTCTATCCGGCAGTCCGGCGAGCAGTACTTC
CASSIRQSGEQYF
>-|-|TRBV5-1|TRBJ1-5
TGCGCCAGCAGCTCCGCGGGGGGTCGCAATCAGCCCCAGCATTTT
CASSSAGGRNQPQHF
>-|once|TRBV5-6|TRBJ2-2
TGTGCCAGCGGTTTTGTTATCGGGACCGGGGAGCTGTTTTTT
CASGFVIGTGELFF
>-|-|TRBV19|TRBJ2-2
TGTGCCAGTAGAGTTCAAATTACGTCCGGGGAGCTGTTTTTT
CASRVQITSGELFF
>-|-|TRBV2|TRBJ2-7
TGTGCCAGCAGTCTGCGGGGGGGACAGGACTCCGAGCAGTACTTC
CASSLRGGQDSEQYF
>-|-|TRBV7-6|TRBJ2-7
TGTGCCAGCAGCTCCCGCCACGAGCAGTACTTC
CASSSRHEQYF
>TRBD2|-|TRBV12-3/TRBV12-4|TRBJ2-1
TGTGCCATCGGGACTAGCGGGGGATATGAGCAGTTCTTC
CAIGTSGGYEQFF
>TRBD1|-|TRBV9|TRBJ1-4
TGTGCCAGCAGCCCCAAGACAGGGCTACGGGAAAAACTGTTTTTT
CASSPKTGLREKLFF
>-|-|TRBV28|TRBJ2-4
TGTGCCAGCAGTTTGGGTGGGGGGTGGAACATTCAGTACTTC
CASSLGGGWNIQYF
>-|few|TRBV18|TRBJ1-1
TGTGCCAGCTCACAGTCGACGGGGAACACTGAAGCTTTCTTT
CASSQSTGNTEAFF
>TRBD1|-|TRBV3-1/TRBV3-2|TRBJ1-4
TGTGCCAGCAGCCCCTACAGGGGGCGGAATGAAAAACTGTTTTTT
CASSPYRGRNEKLFF
>-|-|TRBV27|TRBJ1-1
TGTGCCAGCAGACGGATAAACACTGAAGCTTTCTTT
CASRRINTEAFF
>-|-|TRBV19|TRBJ2-2
TGTGCCAGTAGTAGCGCGGGGGACACCACCGGGGAGCTGTTTTTT
CASSSAGDTTGELFF
>-|-|TRBV18|TRBJ2-5
TGTGCCAGCTCACCGACGGTCGGGGAGACCCAGTACTTC
CASSPTVGETQYF
>TRBD1|few|TRBV18|TRBJ2-6
TGTGCCAGCTCACCAAGAAGACAGGGTGGTGGGGCCAACGTCCTGACTTTC
CASSPRRQGGGANVLTF
>-|-|TRBV9|TRBJ1-3
TGTGCCAGCAGCCTAAGAGCAGGGACCTCTGGAAACACCATATATTTT
CASSLRAGTSGNTIYF
>-|-|TRBV5-1|TRBJ1-3
TGCGCCAGCAGCTTGGGGCAGGGAAACACCATATATTTT
CASSLGQGNTIYF
>-|-|TRBV18|TRBJ1-5
TGTGCCAGCTCCCCAGGACAGAGCAATCAGCCCCAGCATTTT
CASSPGQSNQPQHF
>-|-|TRBV2|TRBJ2-2
TGTGCCAGCAGTTATACCGAAACCGGGGAGCTGTTTTTT
CASSYTETGELFF
>-|once|TRBV3-1/TRBV3-2|TRBJ2-1
TGTGCCAGCAGCCAAGATTACAGTCCTTCCTACAATGAGCAGTTCTTC
CASSQDYSPSYNEQFF
>-|-|TRBV4-1|TRBJ1-2
TGCGCCAGCAGCCAAATAGGCGGCGGCTACACCTTC
CASSQIGGGYTF
>-|-|TRBV6-1|TRBJ2-3
TGTGCCAGCAGTGAAACAGGTGGGGATACGCAGTATTTT
CASSETGGDTQYF
>TRBD2|few|TRBV19|TRBJ2-7
TGTGCCAGTAAGAGCGGGAGCTCCTACGAGCAGTACTTC
CASKSGSSYEQYF
>TRBD1|few|TRBV5-1|TRBJ2-5
TGCGCCAGCAGCCAGATCTGGACAGGACAAGAGACCCAGTACTTC
CASSQIWTGQETQYF
>TRBD2|-|TRBV6-2/TRBV6-3|TRBJ2-7
TGTGCCAGCAGTTTGGGACTAGCGGGATATTACGAGCAGTACTTC
CASSLGLAGYYEQYF
>-|once|TRBV7-9|TRBJ2-7
TGTGCCAGCAGCCTTAGGCAGGGCGACGAGCAGTACTTC
CASSLRQGDEQYF
>TRBD2|-|TRBV7-2|TRBJ2-4
TGTGCCAGCAGCTTACGGGGTTGGGGACTAGCGGGGGGGAAAAACATTCAGTACTTC
CASSLRGWGLAGGKNIQYF
>-|once|TRBV6-5|TRBJ2-5
TGTGCCAGCAGCGCCCCAGGCGAGACCCAGTACTTC
CASSAPGETQYF
>-|-|TRBV7-2|TRBJ1-2
TGTGCCAGCAGCTTAGAGACAGGTTACTATGGCTACACCTTC
CASSLETGYYGYTF
>TRBD2|-|TRBV20-1|TRBJ2-1
TGCAGTGCTAGTTCTACACTAATGACTAGCGGGAGGAGGAATGAGCAGTTCTTC
CSASSTLMTSGRRNEQFF
>TRBD2|-|TRBV5-1|TRBJ2-7
TGCGCCAGCAGCCCGGGGACTAGCGGGGGGCTGGACGAGCAGTACTTC
CASSPGTSGGLDEQYF
>-|-|TRBV24-1|TRBJ1-1
TGTGCCACCAGTGATCCATTCACACCCGAAGCTTTCTTT
CATSDPFTPEAFF
>TRBD1|few|TRBV6-4|TRBJ1-6
TGTGCCAGCAGTGACTCAACAGGGGGTTCACCCCTCCACTTT
CASSDSTGGSPLHF
>TRBD1|few|TRBV13|TRBJ2-3
TGTGCCAGCAGCGGACAGGCCCCGACAGATACGCAGTATTTT
CASSGQAPTDTQYF
>-|-|TRBV30|TRBJ1-5
TGTGCCTGGAGTGGGGGGCCCCAGCCCCAGCATTTT
CAWSGGPQPQHF
>-|few|TRBV18|TRBJ2-4
TGTGCCAGCTCACCAAGGCCAGCCAAAAACATTCAGTACTTC
CASSPRPAKNIQYF
>TRBD1|-|TRBV7-8|TRBJ1-5
TGTGCCAGCAGCTTAGCGGGGGACAGACCCAATCAGCCCCAGCATTTT
CASSLAGDRPNQPQHF
>-|large|TRBV7-9|TRBJ2-2
TGTGCCAGCAGCTTAGGGGGTAACACCGGGGAGCTGTTTTTT
CASSLGGNTGELFF
>-|few|TRBV20-1|TRBJ1-2
TGCAGTGCCCCCAAGGATGGCTACACCTTC
CSAPKDGYTF